Sequencing of this T cell receptor (beta chain) was carried out in a study of cytomegalovirus exposure and HLA in healthy donors (dated by TCRdb to between 2016 and 2019). Some background on the complete study: An earlier analysis of some 600 of the donors reported 250 to 350 Gb of sequence data and about 120 million unique TCR beta sequences obtained from around 170 million T cells. An early release covering more than 500 HLA-typed donors comprised approximately 290 gigabases of sequencing data and around 85 million unique TCR sequences. Both class I and class II loci were covered by HLA typing, at four-digit resolution. In addition to the first cohort of 666 subjects, a separate validation cohort of 120 different subjects was used. The number of typed donors differed by locus: roughly 629-640 for A, B, C, DRB1 and DQB1; approximately 530 for DQA1; 606 for DPA1; and about 450 for DPB1. A later genetic analysis took genome-wide SNP genotypes for about 55% of the 666 donors and used that subset as a discovery cohort. Donor age, sex, ethnicity and CMV serostatus were compiled together with the repertoire data. In an earlier analysis of a few hundred of the donors, high-throughput TCR beta sequencing was used to judge whether each TCR beta V gene segment behaved as functional or pseudogenic. A later analysis re-analyzed previously published TCR beta repertoires from hundreds of donors and added high-resolution HLA genotyping to study TCR occurrence patterns. Every discovery cohort repertoire had been produced on one sequencing platform. Because of strong linkage in the cohort, roughly five DR-DQ haplotypes were treated as single units for association and clustering. Rather than using new phenotypic data, the later analysis identified candidate immune exposures from TCR beta sequences and from how often those sequences occurred across donors. High-throughput TCR immunosequencing, statistical association of individual TCRs with disease status, and machine learning were combined to predict cytomegalovirus infection status. The study was designed to test whether signatures of past pathogen exposure could be identified by cataloging public T cell receptors. The study profiled the T cell repertoires of more than 500 subjects by immunosequencing and related them to cytomegalovirus serostatus. On average, approximately 250,000 unique TCR beta nucleotide sequences were sequenced per donor among a few hundred genotyped donors of the cohort, with 15% to 20% of those sequences being non-productive. Of the roughly 390 genotyped donors, 70% to 90% were placed in the genetic ancestry cluster associated with self-reported Caucasian donors. What the research found in general, with its limitations: Sequencing depth was assumed to be roughly uniform across donors in the presence/absence analyses, though that assumption may not hold. A later analysis found that TCR association rates varied across HLA loci, with DRB1 alleles showing the most associated TCRs and HLA-C alleles the fewest. In a later genetic analysis, a missense DCLRE1C variant was associated with V-gene and J-gene trimming of TCR beta chains, and the association was replicated in an independent cohort. This cohort had only TCR beta chains sequenced, and the lack of alpha or paired-chain data limited which features could be detected. When HLA alleles, especially DR and DQ, strongly co-occurred, TCR associations were difficult to assign to individual alleles. A total of 150 to 200 TCR beta chains were listed by the study as associated with cytomegalovirus. The only immune exposure information available for the cohort was CMV serostatus. According to the authors, the approach could potentially be generalized to other disease states and immunological phenotypes. A later analysis found that HLA-associated TCR beta chains were more clonally expanded and had lower generation probabilities than equally common non-associated chains. Most TCR sequences were seen in very few donors, while some public TCRs were found in many individuals. Some IMGT-functional V segments, including TRBV6-2 and TRBV6-3, could not be told apart with the 87-base-pair reads, so those segments were excluded. A further reported finding was that TCR beta sequences accurately predicted the HLA-A and HLA-B alleles for most subjects in the first cohort. According to a later analysis, parvovirus B19, influenza, CMV and Epstein-Barr virus appeared linked to several top co-occurrence clusters. Linkage disequilibrium might explain the correlated functional status among segregating V segments, but an unknown experimental factor could not be ruled out. A few of the identified cytomegalovirus-associated TCR beta chains were confirmed in vitro to be specific for cytomegalovirus antigens. A cluster of highly shared sequence variants was judged likely to be a technical artifact of the sequencing pipeline. In both the original and validation cohorts, the classifier was reported to diagnose cytomegalovirus status with high specificity and sensitivity. Because counts were too low, about 18 rarely observed V segments, including chromosome 9 orphons, were excluded from the earlier analysis of 587 of the donors. HLA typing was unavailable for some donors at each locus, so association tests used only the typed subset. Compared with the 666-donor mean, donors in an Asian-associated ancestry cluster had fewer N-insertions in productive TCRs, according to a later genetic analysis. In a later analysis, most CMV-associated TCR beta chains were found to appear HLA-restricted, with HLA associations seemingly driven largely by CMV exposure. In an earlier analysis of around 600 of the donors, most TCR beta V segments appeared in productive rearrangements about 90% or about 30% of the time, broadly matching IMGT annotations. Specific HLA alleles were associated with over 15,000 TCR beta sequences at a false discovery rate of 0.05 in a later analysis.

As for this clone: There is no known antigen for this receptor. Qualities for individual bases were not recorded, and no much larger clone is one base off.

The CDR3 measures 15 amino acids from cysteine to phenylalanine. Of the read, only the CDR3 DNA is kept; its 45 bases are in frame from base 1. Looking up the germline V gene yields CDR1 SGHDT and CDR2 YYEEEE. Germline trimming amounts to 4 bases on V and 2 bases on J, with 6 as the count of junction bases outside the gene matches. Library preparation used the immunoSEQ multiplex PCR assay. For the multiplex PCR, a mixture combining 60 forward primers for TCR Vbeta segments and 13 reverse primers for TCR Jbeta segments was used. The CDR3 region of rearranged TCR beta genes was amplified from genomic DNA by a multiplex PCR assay. On the Illumina HiSeq System, the amplified TCR beta libraries were sequenced as 87-base-pair reads. The published analysis was carried out like this. Across the 666 repertoires, a later analysis counted tens of millions of unique TCR beta chains, 9 million to 14 million of which were shared by at least two donors. A nearest-neighbor algorithm error-corrected the raw reads and collapsed the reads into unique sequences, merging closely related sequences to remove PCR and sequencing errors. Alignment of CDR3 sequences to IMGT reference sequences was used to assign V, D and J gene segments. For a sequence to be retained, at least a six-nucleotide match to both a V gene segment and a J gene segment was required. Rearrangements were called productive when the CDR3 lacked stop codons and stayed in frame with V and J; all others were non-productive. CDR3 was defined according to IMGT convention as the region running from the second conserved V-encoded cysteine to the conserved J-encoded phenylalanine. In an earlier analysis of approximately 500 of the donors, sequences lacking an unambiguous match to a single V gene segment were excluded. In an earlier analysis of some 590 of the donors, a V segment was called functional when productive rearrangements were above 56.7%, and segregating when the standard deviation between donors exceeded 5%. A statistical classification framework was built to diagnose cytomegalovirus status from the catalog of TCR beta chain sequences. V and J gene assignment, in a later analysis, came from comparing TCR nucleotide sequences with IMGT/GENE-DB human TR gene sequences. Using the TCRdist pipeline, a later analysis assigned CDR3 sequences along with most-parsimonious VDJ recombination scenarios. In a later analysis, each TCR beta chain was defined by its CDR3 amino acid sequence together with its V-gene family, and reads lacking a unique V-gene family were excluded. In a later analysis, approximately 590 highly shared, low-generation-probability nucleotide sequences were removed to address suspected cross-contamination and a sequencing artifact. For each public chain, a later analysis derived a clonal expansion index from normalized ranks of inferred template counts within each repertoire. In a later analysis, generation probabilities were computed using a VDJ recombination model fitted to out-of-frame rearrangements, and the results were checked against IGoR. In a later analysis, TCR-TCR, TCR-HLA and TCR-CMV co-occurrence was scored with hypergeometric tests, and a repertoire-size bias correction was applied to TCR pairs. A later analysis estimated false discovery rates by permuting HLA or CMV assignments 20 times. In a later analysis, co-occurring TCRs were grouped with DBSCAN, and TCRdist sequence similarity was added when clustering was performed within HLA-allele-positive subsets. Repertoires with fewer than 30,000 or more than 120,000 public chains were left out of co-occurrence clustering, as were about five repertoires with anomalous nucleotide sharing. TCRdb holds this immuneACCESS table with in-frame rearrangements only. Some clones are missing; in checked studies, unresolved V genes explain under half, and the rest has no known cause. For V, J and clone size, that table is used; D and trimming come from the DNA. Across this sample there are roughly 230,000 clones, with about 85% seen only once. The leading ten clones occupy 0.2% to 0.25% of the sample.

In total, 500 to 700 healthy bone marrow donors made up the cohort. Cohort members were all nominally healthy when sampled, although unrecorded immune exposures were likely present. The donor tested CMV seronegative, placing the donor among the 350 to 400 seronegative members of the cohort. Every donor gave a peripheral blood sample, and the peripheral blood mononuclear cells from that sample were used for TCR beta sequencing. The Qiagen DNeasy Blood Extraction Kit was used to extract genomic DNA from the blood cell samples. The chain couples TRBV5-6 to TRBJ1-5, with 7 central nucleotides matching TRBD1. The clonotype was recovered from a girl aged 2-10 years in good health and CMV-seronegative. The material sequenced was PBMCs. The CDR3 corresponds to CASSIKTGGNQPQHF. The DNA is as follows: TGTGCCAGCAGCATAAAAACAGGGGGCAATCAGCCCCAGCATTTT.